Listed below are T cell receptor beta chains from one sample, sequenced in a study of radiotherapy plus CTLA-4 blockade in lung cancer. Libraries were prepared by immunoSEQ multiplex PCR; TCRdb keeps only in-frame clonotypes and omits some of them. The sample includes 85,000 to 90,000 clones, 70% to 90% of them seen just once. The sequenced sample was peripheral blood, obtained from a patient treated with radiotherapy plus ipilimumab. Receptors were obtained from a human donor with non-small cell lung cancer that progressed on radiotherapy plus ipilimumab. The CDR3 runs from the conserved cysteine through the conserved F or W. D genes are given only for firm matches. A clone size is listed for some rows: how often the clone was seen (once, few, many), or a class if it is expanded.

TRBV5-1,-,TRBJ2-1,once,TGCGCCAGCAGCCCCAGGGGCGGGGATGAGCAGTTCTTC,CASSPRGGDEQFF
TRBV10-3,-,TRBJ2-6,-,TGTGCCATCAGTTTCTCTGCGGTCTCTGGGGCCAACGTCCTGACTTTC,CAISFSAVSGANVLTF
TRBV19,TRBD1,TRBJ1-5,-,TGTGCCAGTACAGACATACAGGGGGCAAGCAATCAGCCCCAGCATTTT,CASTDIQGASNQPQHF
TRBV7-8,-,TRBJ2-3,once,TGTGCCAGCAGAGAGGGAACAGATACGCAGTATTTT,CASREGTDTQYF
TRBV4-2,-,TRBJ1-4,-,TGTGCCAGCAGCCAAGGGGGCAAGATGGAAAAACTGTTTTTT,CASSQGGKMEKLFF
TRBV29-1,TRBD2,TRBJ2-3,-,TGCAGCGCTACGACTAGCTCGACTAGCACAGATACGCAGTATTTT,CSATTSSTSTDTQYF
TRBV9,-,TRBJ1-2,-,TGTGCCAGCAGCGTAGTGGGCAGGTTAGGCTACACCTTC,CASSVVGRLGYTF
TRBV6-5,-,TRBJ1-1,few,TGTGCCAGCAGTTGGGGGAACACTGAAGCTTTCTTT,CASSWGNTEAFF
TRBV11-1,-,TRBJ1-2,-,TGTGCCAGCAGCTTAGCGATGGGCTCGTTCGACAACACCTTC,CASSLAMGSFDNTF
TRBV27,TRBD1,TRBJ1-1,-,TGTGCCAGCAGTTTCCAGGACAGGGTCGCTGAAGCTTTCTTT,CASSFQDRVAEAFF
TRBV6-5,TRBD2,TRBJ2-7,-,TGTGCCAGCAGTGAACTAGCGACATTGGCCGAGCAGTACTTC,CASSELATLAEQYF
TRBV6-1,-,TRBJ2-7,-,TGTGCCAGCAGTGAAGCGGGGGGTAACTACGAGCAGTACTTC,CASSEAGGNYEQYF
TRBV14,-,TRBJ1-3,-,TGTGCCCGCAGAGGAGGGGCCTACGGAAACACCATATATTTT,CARRGGAYGNTIYF
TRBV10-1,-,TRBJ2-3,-,TGCGCCAGCACCCAGGGGGGCTCTAGCACAGATACGCAGTATTTT,CASTQGGSSTDTQYF
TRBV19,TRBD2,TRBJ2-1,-,TGTGCCAGTAGTACCCCATCGGGGGAGGGCTTTCAACCGTTCTTC,CASSTPSGEGFQPFF
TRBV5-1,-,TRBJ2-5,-,TGCGCCAGCAGCTTGGTGCCTTCCTTGGGGGAGACCCAGTACTTC,CASSLVPSLGETQYF
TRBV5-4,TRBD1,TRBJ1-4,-,TGTGCCAGCAGCCCTACCGGGACAGGGGGACCCGGGGCAACTAATGAAAAACTGTTTTTT,CASSPTGTGGPGATNEKLFF
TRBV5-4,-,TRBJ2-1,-,TGTGCCAGCAGCGGAGACGGGACATACTACAATGAGCAGTTCTTC,CASSGDGTYYNEQFF
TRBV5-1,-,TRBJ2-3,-,TGCGCCAGCAGCCCACCCACAGATACGCAGTATTTT,CASSPPTDTQYF
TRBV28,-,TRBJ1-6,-,TGTGCCAGCAGTACACCGGGCCAAACCATGGGCTTT,CASSTPGQTMGF
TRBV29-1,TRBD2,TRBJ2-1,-,TGCAGCGCGGGACTAGCGGGGGTAAATGAGCAGTTCTTC,CSAGLAGVNEQFF
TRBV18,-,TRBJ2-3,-,TGTGCCAGCTCAGCCACAGATACGCAGTATTTT,CASSATDTQYF
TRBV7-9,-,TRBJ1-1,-,TGTGCCAGCAGCTTTGGGGGGGCGAACACTGAAGCTTTCTTT,CASSFGGANTEAFF
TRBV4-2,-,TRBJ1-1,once,TGTGCCAGCAGGGCAGGGGCCCTGAACACTGAAGCTTTCTTT,CASRAGALNTEAFF
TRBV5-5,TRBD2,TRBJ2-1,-,TGTGCCAGCAGCTTGGGACTAGCGGATTACAATGAGCAGTTCTTC,CASSLGLADYNEQFF
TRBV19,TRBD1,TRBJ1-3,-,TGTGCCAGTAGTGAACAGGGGCTGAGCTCTGGAAACACCATATATTTT,CASSEQGLSSGNTIYF
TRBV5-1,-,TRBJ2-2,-,TGCGCCAGCAGCCCCAGGACAGCGAACACCGGGGAGCTGTTTTTT,CASSPRTANTGELFF
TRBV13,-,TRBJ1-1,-,TGTGCCAGCAGCTTAAGGGGGACGAACACTGAAGCTTTCTTT,CASSLRGTNTEAFF
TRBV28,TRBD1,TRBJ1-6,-,TGTGCCAGCAGACTCGGGACAGGGGCTAACTCCTATAATTCACCCCTCCACTTT,CASRLGTGANSYNSPLHF
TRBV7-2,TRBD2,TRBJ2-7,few,TGTGCCAGCAGCTTAGGACAACTAGCGGGAGGACCCGAGCAGTACTTC,CASSLGQLAGGPEQYF
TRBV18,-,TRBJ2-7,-,TGTGCCAGCTCACCAACTCCGGACGAGCAGTACTTC,CASSPTPDEQYF
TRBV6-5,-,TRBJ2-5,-,TGTGCCAGCAGTTACTGGGGGCTAGCCCTCCAAGAGACCCAGTACTTC,CASSYWGLALQETQYF
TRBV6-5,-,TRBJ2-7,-,TGTGCCAGCAGTTACGGGTGGGAGCAGTACTTC,CASSYGWEQYF